This entry features one TCR beta chain sequence. For the library, individual cDNA molecules each received unique molecular identifiers. TCRdb reprocessed the RACE reads via MiXCR and lists one record per CDR3 protein. The sample records around 130,000 distinct CDR3 sequences, approximately 10% being singletons. This specimen comes from a study of human T cells and chemical hapten exposure. Background on the study: Small pooled library volume differences chiefly drove per-sample TCR yield variation.

Documented time point: healthy volunteer bleed at 2 weeks. Before extraction, the whole blood was not fractionated, and total RNA was taken from it. The CDR3 consists of 13 residues. The V and J ends lost 6 bases and 5 bases, in that order; junction bases with no gene match: 4. The germline V gene has CDR1 LNHNV and CDR2 YYDKDF (reference sequence). The chain recombines TRBV15 with TRBJ1-1; 9 bases agree with TRBD1. The specimen was whole blood. This clonotype was obtained from a male donor in good health. Some clones in this sample may be carry-over from other donors' samples. In nucleotides, the CDR3 is TGTGCCACCAGGGACAGGGGTTGGACTGAAGCTTTCTTT. Amino acid sequence: CATRDRGWTEAFF.